This T cell receptor (beta chain) was recovered during a study of blood T cell repertoires in COVID-19. Study-level information: From the United States, Italy and Spain came samples of acute and convalescent COVID-19. From T cells, B-cell-depleted T cells, or PBMCs came the material, which was cDNA or gDNA.

This clone was detected a few times. Clones were read by immunoSEQ multiplex PCR, and TCRdb kept only the in-frame ones, dropping some. The sample consists of about 52,000 clones, about four fifths of them appearing once. The ends lost 10 bases at V and 1 base at J; junction bases unmatched: 3. The CDR3 is 13 amino acids. The germline V gene has CDR1 KGHDR and CDR2 SFDVKD. The receptor was derived from a woman older than 75 with COVID-19, enrolled during active disease. The chain has TRBV24-1 and TRBJ1-1; 9 bases are shared with TRBD1. The sequencing sample was made of peripheral blood. This chain's CDR3 is CATGDRENTEAFF. The CDR3 DNA follows: TGTGCCACAGGGGACAGGGAGAACACTGAAGCTTTCTTT.